The 8 T cell receptor beta chains given below trace back to one sample, sequenced in a study of vaccination and CD4 T cells after COVID-19. Documented treatment: approximately nine-day PBMC culture with coronavirus spike peptide pools or control peptides (ViraFEST assay). Sequenced with the Oncomine TCR Beta short-read assay was DNA taken from cultured CD4+ T cells. TCRdb used MiXCR to reprocess the PCR reads, holding one entry per CDR3 protein. Of some 11,000 distinct CDR3 sequences in the sample, roughly 43% are singletons; the top ten hold roughly a fifth. For these receptors, no antigen is known. The source material was CD4+ T cells from blood, cultured in vitro. These receptors came from a human donor who had recovered from COVID-19.

This chain joins TRBV7-3 and TRBJ2-3; 7 bases map to TRBD2. CDR3 length: 16 amino acids. CDR1 and CDR2 (germline): SGHTA, FQGTGA. V was clipped by 5 bases and J by 5 bases; unmatched bases: 13. CDR3 DNA: TGTGCCAGCAGCCGGGGGGTCACAGCATCTGGAGATACGCAGTATTTT. Translated: CASSRGVTASGDTQYF.

This chain links TRBV28 with TRBJ1-6; possibly TRBD1 for D (5 bases). There are 15 residues in the CDR3. Deletions cut 7 bases from V and 6 bases from J, with 16 bases between. Germline CDR1 MDHEN, CDR2 SYDVKM. DNA of the CDR3: TGTGCCAGCACCTCCCCGGGGGACCGTAATTCACCCCTCCACTTT. Translating it yields CASTSPGDRNSPLHF.

Notes on this clonotype: The junction does not match germline at one end; this may be a read error. The chain combines TRBV19 with TRBJ2-3, with 7 bases that match TRBD1. Looked up from germline, CDR1 is LNHDA and CDR2 is SQIVND (reference sequence). The CDR3 sequence is 16 residues long. CDR3 sequence (DNA): TGTGCCAGTAGCTGGGGGATAGGGGGCGGCACGGATACGCAGTATTTT. Translated: CASSWGIGGGTDTQYF.

The CDR3 protein is CSAYPQGAGYGYTF. The CDR3 DNA follows: TGCAGTGCATACCCTCAGGGGGCTGGCTATGGCTACACCTTC. V is TRBV20-1 and J is TRBJ1-2; 8 nucleotides align to TRBD1. The CDR3 has 14 amino acids. V shed 6 bases and J 4 bases; nucleotides not matched to a gene: 10. Germline V gene lookup returns CDR1 DFQATT and CDR2 SNEGSKA (reference sequence).

This clonotype was found a few times. The V and J genes are TRBV20-1 and TRBJ1-5; D is perhaps TRBD1 (6 bases). The CDR3 has 13 residues. CDR1 DFQATT and CDR2 SNEGSKA come from the germline V gene (reference sequence). CDR3 coding DNA: TGCGGAGGGTCCATGGGGGGCGGCCAGCCCCAGCATTTT. Protein sequence: CGGSMGGGQPQHF.

The chain joins TRBV2 to TRBJ2-1; TRBD1 might be the D (5 bases). This CDR3 comprises 15 residues. Germline V gives CDR1 SNHLY, CDR2 FYNNEI. V was cut by 6 bases and J by 0 bases, with 12 bases left in between. The CDR3 bases are TGTGCCAGCAGAGACAGCATGAGCTCCTACAATGAGCAGTTCTTC. Its translation is CASRDSMSSYNEQFF.

The V gene is TRBV19, the J gene TRBJ2-2; no clear D. V was pared by 1 base and J by 4 bases, with 10 bases between. This CDR3 region has 15 residues. Per germline, CDR1 LNHDA and CDR2 SQIVND (reference sequence). The CDR3 DNA follows: TGTGCCAGTAGTATAGGCAGACTTCTCACCGGGGAGCTGTTTTTT. Protein sequence: CASSIGRLLTGELFF.

This clonotype was seen a few times. The chain couples TRBV2 to TRBJ1-6; no firm D call. The V and J ends lost 6 bases and 0 bases respectively, with 12 bases between them. CDR3 length: 16 amino acids. Germline values: CDR1 SNHLY, CDR2 FYNNEI. The CDR3 bases are TGTGCCAGCAGCGGTGAACTAAGCTCCTATAATTCACCCCTCCACTTT. This gives the protein CASSGELSSYNSPLHF.